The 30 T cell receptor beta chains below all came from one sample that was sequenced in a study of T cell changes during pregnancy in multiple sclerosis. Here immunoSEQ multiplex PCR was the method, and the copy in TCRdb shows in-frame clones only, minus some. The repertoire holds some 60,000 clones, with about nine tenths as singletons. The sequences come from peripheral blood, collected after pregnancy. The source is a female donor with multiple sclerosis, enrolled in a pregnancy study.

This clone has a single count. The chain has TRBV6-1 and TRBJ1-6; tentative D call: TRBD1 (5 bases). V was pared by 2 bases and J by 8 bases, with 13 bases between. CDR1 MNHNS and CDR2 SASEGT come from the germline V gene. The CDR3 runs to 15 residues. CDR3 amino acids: CASSEQGGDYSPLHF. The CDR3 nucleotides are TGTGCCAGCAGTGAACAAGGAGGGGACTATTCACCCCTCCACTTT.

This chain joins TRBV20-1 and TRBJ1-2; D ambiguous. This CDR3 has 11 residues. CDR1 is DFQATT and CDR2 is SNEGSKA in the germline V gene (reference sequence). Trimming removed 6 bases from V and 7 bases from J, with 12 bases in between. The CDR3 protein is CSAKLPGGYTF. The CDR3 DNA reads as TGCAGTGCAAAATTACCGGGTGGCTACACCTTC.

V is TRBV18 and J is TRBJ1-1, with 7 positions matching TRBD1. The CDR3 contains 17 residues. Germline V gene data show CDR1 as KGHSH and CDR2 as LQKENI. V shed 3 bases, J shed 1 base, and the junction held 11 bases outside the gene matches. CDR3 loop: CASSPSSRQGRNTEAFF. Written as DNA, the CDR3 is TGTGCCAGCTCACCCTCCAGCCGACAGGGAAGGAACACTGAAGCTTTCTTT. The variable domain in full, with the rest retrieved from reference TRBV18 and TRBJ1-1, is NAGVMQNPRHLVRRRGQEARLRCSPMKGHSHVYWYRQLPEEGLKFMVYLQKENIIDESGMPKERFSAEFPKEGPSILRIQQVVRGDSAAYFCASSPSSRQGRNTEAFFGQGTRLTVV.

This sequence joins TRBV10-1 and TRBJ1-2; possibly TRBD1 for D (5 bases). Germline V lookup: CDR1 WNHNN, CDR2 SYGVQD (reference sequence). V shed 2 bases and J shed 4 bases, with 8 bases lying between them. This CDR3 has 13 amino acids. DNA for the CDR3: TGCGCCAGCAGTGAGCACGACAGCTATGGCTACACCTTC. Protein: CASSEHDSYGYTF.

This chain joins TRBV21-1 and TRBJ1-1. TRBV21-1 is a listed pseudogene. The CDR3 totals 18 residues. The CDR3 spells CASSNKGQGGEQNTEAFF. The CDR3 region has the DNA TGTGCCAGCAGCAATAAGGGCCAGGGAGGCGAACAGAACACTGAAGCTTTCTTT.

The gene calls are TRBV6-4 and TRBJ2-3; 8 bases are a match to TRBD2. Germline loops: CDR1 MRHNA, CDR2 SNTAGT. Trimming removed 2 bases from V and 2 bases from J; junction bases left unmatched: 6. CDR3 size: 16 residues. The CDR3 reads CASSDVLAGSTDTQYF. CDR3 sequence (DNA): TGTGCCAGCAGTGACGTCTTAGCGGGGTCCACAGATACGCAGTATTTT.

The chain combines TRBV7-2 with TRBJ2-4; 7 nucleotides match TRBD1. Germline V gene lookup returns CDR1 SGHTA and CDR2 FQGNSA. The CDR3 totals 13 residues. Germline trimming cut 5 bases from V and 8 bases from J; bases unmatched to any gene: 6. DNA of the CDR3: TGTGCCAGCAGCGAGACAGGGACGGACATTCAGTACTTC. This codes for CASSETGTDIQYF. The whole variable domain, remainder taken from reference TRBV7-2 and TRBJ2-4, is GAGVSQSPSNKVTEKGKDVELRCDPISGHTALYWYRQSLGQGLEFLIYFQGNSAPDKSGLPSDRFSAERTGGSVSTLTIQRTQQEDSAVYLCASSETGTDIQYFGAGTRLSVL.

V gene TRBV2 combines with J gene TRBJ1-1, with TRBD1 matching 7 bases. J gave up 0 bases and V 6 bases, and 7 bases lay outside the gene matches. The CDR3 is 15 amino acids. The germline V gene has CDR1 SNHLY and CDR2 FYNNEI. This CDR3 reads CASRVPGQMNTEAFF. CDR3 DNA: TGTGCCAGCAGGGTTCCGGGACAGATGAACACTGAAGCTTTCTTT.

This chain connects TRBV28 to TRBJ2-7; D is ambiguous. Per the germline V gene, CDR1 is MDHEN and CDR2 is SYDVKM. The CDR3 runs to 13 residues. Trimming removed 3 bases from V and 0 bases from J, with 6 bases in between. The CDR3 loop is CASSFTASYEQYF. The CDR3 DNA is TGTGCCAGCAGTTTTACTGCCTCCTACGAGCAGTACTTC.

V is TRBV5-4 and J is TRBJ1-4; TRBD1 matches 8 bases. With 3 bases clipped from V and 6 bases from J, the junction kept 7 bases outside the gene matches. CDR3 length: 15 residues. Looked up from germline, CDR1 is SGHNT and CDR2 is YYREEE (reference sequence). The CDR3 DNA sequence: TGTGCCAGCAGCTCAGGACCGGGACAGGATGAAAAACTGTTTTTT. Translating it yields CASSSGPGQDEKLFF.

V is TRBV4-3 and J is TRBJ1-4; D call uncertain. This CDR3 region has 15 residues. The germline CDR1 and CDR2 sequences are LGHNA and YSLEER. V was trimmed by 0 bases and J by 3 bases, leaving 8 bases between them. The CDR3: CASSQDGVSNEKLFF. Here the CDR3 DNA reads TGCGCCAGCAGCCAAGACGGGGTCTCTAATGAAAAACTGTTTTTT.

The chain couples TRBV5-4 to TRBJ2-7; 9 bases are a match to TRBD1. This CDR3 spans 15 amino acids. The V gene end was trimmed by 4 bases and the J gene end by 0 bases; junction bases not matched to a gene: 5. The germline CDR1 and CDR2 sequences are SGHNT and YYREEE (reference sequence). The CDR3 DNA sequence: TGTGCCAGCAGCCATCCGGGACAGGGCTCCTACGAGCAGTACTTC. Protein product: CASSHPGQGSYEQYF. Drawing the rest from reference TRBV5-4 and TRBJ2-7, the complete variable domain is ETGVTQSPTHLIKTRGQQVTLRCSSQSGHNTVSWYQQALGQGPQFIFQYYREEENGRGNFPPRFSGLQFPNYSSELNVNALELDDSALYLCASSHPGQGSYEQYFGPGTRLTVT.

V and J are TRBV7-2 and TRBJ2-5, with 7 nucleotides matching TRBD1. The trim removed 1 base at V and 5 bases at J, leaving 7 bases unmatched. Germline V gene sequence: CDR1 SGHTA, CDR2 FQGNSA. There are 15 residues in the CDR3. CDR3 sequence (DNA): TGTGCCAGCAGCTTAGAGAGGGGGCTCGGGGAGACCCAGTACTTC. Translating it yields CASSLERGLGETQYF.

The CDR3 DNA sequence: TGTGCCAGCAGCTTGGACTTGGCTAATGAAAAACTGTTTTTT. Translation gives CASSLDLANEKLFF. The chain links TRBV11-2 to TRBJ1-4; D gene uncertain. The CDR3 is made up of 14 amino acids. Between the trimmed V and J ends, which lost 3 bases and 3 bases, there was a span of 8 bases. Germline lookup yields CDR1 SGHAT and CDR2 FQNNGV.

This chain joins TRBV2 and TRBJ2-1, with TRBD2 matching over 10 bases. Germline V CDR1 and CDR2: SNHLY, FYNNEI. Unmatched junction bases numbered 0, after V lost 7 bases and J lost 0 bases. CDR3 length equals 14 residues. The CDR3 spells CASKRGGSYNEQFF. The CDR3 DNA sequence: TGTGCCAGCAAGCGGGGGGGCTCCTACAATGAGCAGTTCTTC.

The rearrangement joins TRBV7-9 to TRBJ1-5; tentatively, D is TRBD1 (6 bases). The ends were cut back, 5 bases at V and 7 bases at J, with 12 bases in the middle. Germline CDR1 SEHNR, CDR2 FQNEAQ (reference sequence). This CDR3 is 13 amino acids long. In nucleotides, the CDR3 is TGTGCCAGCAGCGCCCAACAGGGCCAGCCCCAGCATTTT. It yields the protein CASSAQQGQPQHF.

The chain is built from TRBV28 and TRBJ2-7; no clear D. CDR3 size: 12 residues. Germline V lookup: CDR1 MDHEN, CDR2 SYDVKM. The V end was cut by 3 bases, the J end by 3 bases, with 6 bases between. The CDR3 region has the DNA TGTGCCAGCAGTTTGGCCAGCTACGAGCAGTACTTC. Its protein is CASSLASYEQYF.

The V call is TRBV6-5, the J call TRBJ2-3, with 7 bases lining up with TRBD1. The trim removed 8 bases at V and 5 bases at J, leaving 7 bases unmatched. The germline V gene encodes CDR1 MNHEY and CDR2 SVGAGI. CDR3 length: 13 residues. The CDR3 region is CASRAPGGDTQYF. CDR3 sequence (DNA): TGTGCCAGCCGGGCGCCAGGGGGAGATACGCAGTATTTT.

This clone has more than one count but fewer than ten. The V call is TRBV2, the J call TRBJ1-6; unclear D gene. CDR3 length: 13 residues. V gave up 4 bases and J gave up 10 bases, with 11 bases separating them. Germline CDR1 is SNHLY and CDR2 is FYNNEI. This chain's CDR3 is CASSGAVGSPLHF. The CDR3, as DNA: TGTGCCAGCAGTGGTGCCGTCGGGTCACCCCTCCACTTT.

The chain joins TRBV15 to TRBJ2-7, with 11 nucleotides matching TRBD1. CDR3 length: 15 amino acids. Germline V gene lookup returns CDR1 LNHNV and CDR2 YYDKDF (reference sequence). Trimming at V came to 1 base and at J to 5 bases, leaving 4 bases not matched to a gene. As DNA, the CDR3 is TGTGCCACCAGCAGAGTAAGGGACAGGGGGAACGAGCAGTACTTC. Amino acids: CATSRVRDRGNEQYF.

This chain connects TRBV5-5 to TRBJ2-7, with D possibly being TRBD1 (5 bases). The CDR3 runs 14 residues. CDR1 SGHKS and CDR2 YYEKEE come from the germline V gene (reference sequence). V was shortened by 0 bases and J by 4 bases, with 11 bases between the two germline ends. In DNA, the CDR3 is TGTGCCAGCAGCTTGGCAGGGTTTGGGTACGAGCAGTACTTC. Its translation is CASSLAGFGYEQYF.

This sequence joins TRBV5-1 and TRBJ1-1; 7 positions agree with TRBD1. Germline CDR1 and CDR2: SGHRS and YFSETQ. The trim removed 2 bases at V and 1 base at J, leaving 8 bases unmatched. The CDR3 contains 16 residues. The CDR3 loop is CASSLLQGMENTEAFF. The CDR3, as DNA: TGCGCCAGCAGCTTATTACAGGGGATGGAGAACACTGAAGCTTTCTTT.

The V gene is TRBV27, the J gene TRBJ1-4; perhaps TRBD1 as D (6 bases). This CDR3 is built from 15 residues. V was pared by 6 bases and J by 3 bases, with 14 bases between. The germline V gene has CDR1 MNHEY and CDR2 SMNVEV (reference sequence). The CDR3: CASRLTPGANEKLFF. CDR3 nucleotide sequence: TGTGCCAGCAGACTCACTCCAGGGGCTAATGAAAAACTGTTTTTT.

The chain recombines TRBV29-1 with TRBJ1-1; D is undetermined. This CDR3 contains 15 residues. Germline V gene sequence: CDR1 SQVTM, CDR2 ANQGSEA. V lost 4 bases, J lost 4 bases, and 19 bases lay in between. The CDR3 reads CSVGYPDGSVTEAFF. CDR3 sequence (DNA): TGCAGCGTTGGATATCCGGATGGGAGTGTCACTGAAGCTTTCTTT.

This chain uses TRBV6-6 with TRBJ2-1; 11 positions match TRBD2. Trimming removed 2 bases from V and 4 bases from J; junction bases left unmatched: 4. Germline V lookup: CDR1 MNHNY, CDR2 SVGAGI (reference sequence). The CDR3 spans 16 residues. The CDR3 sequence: CASSYGTSGPYNEQFF. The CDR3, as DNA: TGTGCCAGCAGTTACGGGACTAGCGGACCTTACAATGAGCAGTTCTTC.

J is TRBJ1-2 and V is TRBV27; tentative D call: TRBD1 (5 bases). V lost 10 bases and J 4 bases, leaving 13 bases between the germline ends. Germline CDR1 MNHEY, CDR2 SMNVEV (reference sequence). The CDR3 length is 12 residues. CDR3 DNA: TGTGCCACGGGTGGGCAGGGCTATGGCTACACCTTC. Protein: CATGGQGYGYTF.

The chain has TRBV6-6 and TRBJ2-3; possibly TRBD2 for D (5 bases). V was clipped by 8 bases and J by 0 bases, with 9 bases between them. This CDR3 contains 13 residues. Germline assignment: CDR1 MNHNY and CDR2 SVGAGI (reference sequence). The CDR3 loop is CASHWTSTDTQYF. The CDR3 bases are TGTGCCAGCCACTGGACTAGCACAGATACGCAGTATTTT.

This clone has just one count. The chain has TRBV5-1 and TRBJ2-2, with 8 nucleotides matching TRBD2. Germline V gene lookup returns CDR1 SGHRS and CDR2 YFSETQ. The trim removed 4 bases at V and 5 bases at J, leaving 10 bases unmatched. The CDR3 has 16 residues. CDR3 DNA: TGCGCCAGCAGCGCGGTCGGACTAGCTGGGACCGGGGAGCTGTTTTTT. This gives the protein CASSAVGLAGTGELFF.

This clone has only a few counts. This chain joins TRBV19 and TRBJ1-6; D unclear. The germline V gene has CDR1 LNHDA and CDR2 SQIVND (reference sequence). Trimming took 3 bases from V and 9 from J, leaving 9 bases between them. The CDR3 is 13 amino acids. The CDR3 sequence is CASSMRAPSPLHF. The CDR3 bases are TGTGCCAGTAGTATGAGGGCCCCTTCACCCCTCCACTTT.

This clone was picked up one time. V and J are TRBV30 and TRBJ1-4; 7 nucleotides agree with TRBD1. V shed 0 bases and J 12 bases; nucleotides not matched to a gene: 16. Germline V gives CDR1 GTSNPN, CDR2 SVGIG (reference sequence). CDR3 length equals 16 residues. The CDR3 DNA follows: TGTGCCTGGAGTGTGGGGACAGTTCTAATGACCGGGGAACTGTTTTTT. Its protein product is CAWSVGTVLMTGELFF.